The 16 T cell receptor beta chains presented below share a single source sample, sequenced in a study of T cell repertoires in ileal Crohn's disease. The assay was immunoSEQ multiplex PCR, and TCRdb's table has in-frame clones only and misses some. The data contain around 5,800 clones, roughly 90% of them singletons. Lamina propria lymphocytes from surgical specimens were isolated on a density gradient before sorting. The specimen sequenced was CD4+ T cells from ileum. The receptor set was obtained from an adult with Crohn's disease. Some clones in this sample may be carry-over from other donors' samples.

V usage is TRBV10-3 and J usage is TRBJ2-6, with a tentative D call TRBD2 (6 bases). The CDR3 totals 20 residues. The germline V gene encodes CDR1 ENHRY and CDR2 SYGVKD. Trimming stripped 1 base from V and 1 base from J, with 20 bases between. CDR3 bases: TGTGCCATCAGTGAGTTTCCTACTGACGGCGGGGTATCTGGGGCCAACGTCCTGACTTTC. This encodes CAISEFPTDGGVSGANVLTF.

This chain connects TRBV27 to TRBJ1-5; D is undetermined. Germline V CDR1 and CDR2: MNHEY, SMNVEV (reference sequence). The CDR3 spans 17 residues. V lost 2 bases, J lost 5 bases, and 19 bases lay in between. CDR3 nucleotide sequence: TGTGCCAGCAGTTTAGGAGGTAGGGCGGACGGATATCAGCCCCAGCATTTT. This codes for CASSLGGRADGYQPQHF.

This chain connects TRBV6-1 to TRBJ2-1, with TRBD2 matching 14 bases. The germline CDR1 and CDR2 sequences are MNHNS and SASEGT. Trimming removed 1 base from V and 1 base from J; junction bases left unmatched: 3. This CDR3 contains 18 residues. DNA for the CDR3: TGTGCCAGCAGTGAAGGCGGGACTAGCGGGAGTTCCTACAATGAGCAGTTCTTC. It is translated as CASSEGGTSGSSYNEQFF.

The rearrangement joins TRBV27 to TRBJ1-1, with D possibly matching TRBD1 (6 bases). Trimming took 6 bases from V and 8 from J, leaving 22 bases between them. The CDR3 spans 15 residues. The germline gives CDR1 MNHEY, CDR2 SMNVEV (reference sequence). CDR3 DNA sequence: TGTGCCAGCAGGCTCCGACAGGCTACCTTGGGGGAAGCTTTCTTT. Encoded protein: CASRLRQATLGEAFF.

The chain joins TRBV5-5 to TRBJ2-3; maybe TRBD1 (5 bases). V lost 0 bases and J 0 bases, leaving 5 bases between the germline ends. Germline V lookup: CDR1 SGHKS, CDR2 YYEKEE (reference sequence). The CDR3 has 14 amino acids. The CDR3 region is CASSLGQSTDTQYF. CDR3 DNA sequence: TGTGCCAGCAGCTTGGGACAGAGCACAGATACGCAGTATTTT.

This chain uses TRBV6-1 with TRBJ2-5, with 7 bases lining up with TRBD2. CDR3 size: 16 residues. From germline, CDR1 is MNHNS and CDR2 SASEGT. J was trimmed by 1 base and V by 4 bases; bases with no gene match: 9. The CDR3 loop reads CASSVRLADFQETQYF. Here the CDR3 DNA reads TGTGCCAGCAGTGTACGTCTAGCGGACTTCCAAGAGACCCAGTACTTC.

V usage is TRBV7-2 and J usage is TRBJ2-1; possible D gene TRBD2, 6 bases. The V end lost 5 bases, the J end lost 0 bases, and 14 bases lay between the germline ends. The germline CDR1 and CDR2 sequences are SGHTA and FQGNSA. The CDR3 runs 16 residues. Written as DNA, the CDR3 is TGTGCCAGCAGCCCGTGGGTAGCGGCCTCCTACAATGAGCAGTTCTTC. Its protein is CASSPWVAASYNEQFF.

This chain connects TRBV23-1 to TRBJ1-2; D not resolved. TRBV23-1 is labeled an ORF, and its function is uncertain. V dropped 0 bases and J dropped 4 bases, with 15 bases sitting between them. The CDR3 loop spans 16 amino acids. CDR3 sequence reads: CASSQSEGGIPYGYTF. Written as DNA, the CDR3 is TGCGCCAGCAGTCAATCCGAGGGTGGGATCCCCTATGGCTACACCTTC.

The rearrangement uses TRBV28 and TRBJ2-3; TRBD2 aligns across 9 bases. In germline, CDR1 is MDHEN, CDR2 SYDVKM. The CDR3 runs to 16 residues. V trimming: 5 bases; J trimming: 2 bases; junction bases outside the gene matches: 8. In DNA, the CDR3 is TGTGCCAGCAGTAAAACCCTAGCGGGGCCCACAGATACGCAGTATTTT. Translating it yields CASSKTLAGPTDTQYF. Looking up the rest from reference TRBV28 and TRBJ2-3 gives the full variable domain: DVKVTQSSRYLVKRTGEKVFLECVQDMDHENMFWYRQDPGLGLRLIYFSYDVKMKEKGDIPEGYSVSREKKERFSLILESASTNQTSMYLCASSKTLAGPTDTQYFGPGTRLTVL.

The rearrangement joins TRBV4-1 to TRBJ2-7; 9 bases agree with TRBD2. Germline CDR1 MGHRA, CDR2 YSYEKL. V trimming: 1 base; J trimming: 7 bases; junction bases outside the gene matches: 8. CDR3 size: 15 residues. CDR3 in amino acids: CASSQGASGTLEQYF. The CDR3 DNA follows: TGCGCCAGCAGCCAAGGAGCTAGCGGGACTTTGGAGCAGTACTTC.

This rearrangement joins TRBV23-1 to TRBJ1-6; unclear D gene. TRBV23-1 falls under the ORF class, with uncertain function. V was pared by 8 bases and J by 10 bases, with 24 bases between. This CDR3 region has 16 residues. CDR3 amino acids: CASPLGRRLQWSPLHF. In nucleotides, the CDR3 is TGCGCCAGCCCCCTCGGACGGAGGCTACAGTGGTCACCCCTCCACTTT.

The CDR3 DNA is TGTGCCAGCTCACCAGGGGGGGGCTACACTGAAGCTTTCTTT. This encodes CASSPGGGYTEAFF. The chain employs TRBV18 and TRBJ1-1, with D maybe TRBD1 (6 bases). Trimming cost V 2 bases and J 3 bases, with 10 bases left between them. The germline V gene has CDR1 KGHSH and CDR2 LQKENI. The CDR3 consists of 14 residues.

V is TRBV19 and J is TRBJ2-5; 7 nucleotides line up with TRBD1. The V gene end was trimmed by 0 bases and the J gene end by 4 bases; junction bases not matched to a gene: 2. CDR3 length: 14 amino acids. Germline V gene lookup returns CDR1 LNHDA and CDR2 SQIVND (reference sequence). The CDR3 loop reads CASSIDSGGETQYF. In DNA, the CDR3 is TGTGCCAGTAGTATAGATTCAGGGGGAGAGACCCAGTACTTC.

The V call is TRBV9, the J call TRBJ1-6; tentatively, D is TRBD1 (6 bases). V shed 3 bases and J shed 0 bases, with 22 bases lying between them. CDR1 SGDLS and CDR2 YYNGEE come from the germline V gene. This CDR3 comprises 20 residues. CDR3 coding DNA: TGTGCCAGCAGCGCTTCCAAAGGGGGTCCCTCATCCTCCTATAATTCACCCCTCCACTTT. As protein: CASSASKGGPSSSYNSPLHF.

The chain links TRBV18 to TRBJ1-5, with D hard to call. V was cut by 1 base and J by 0 bases, with 10 bases left in between. CDR1 and CDR2 (germline): KGHSH, LQKENI. The length of the CDR3 is 16 residues. The CDR3 spells CASSPQGAYSNQPQHF. The DNA for the CDR3 is TGTGCCAGCTCACCACAGGGAGCGTATAGCAATCAGCCCCAGCATTTT.

The chain combines TRBV2 with TRBJ2-7; 8 bases fit TRBD1. Germline assignment: CDR1 SNHLY and CDR2 FYNNEI. The CDR3 spans 15 residues. Germline trimming cut 3 bases from V and 5 bases from J; bases unmatched to any gene: 9. This chain's CDR3 is CASSDRGLYLDEQYF. Written as DNA, the CDR3 is TGTGCCAGCAGTGACAGGGGGCTGTATTTGGACGAGCAGTACTTC.